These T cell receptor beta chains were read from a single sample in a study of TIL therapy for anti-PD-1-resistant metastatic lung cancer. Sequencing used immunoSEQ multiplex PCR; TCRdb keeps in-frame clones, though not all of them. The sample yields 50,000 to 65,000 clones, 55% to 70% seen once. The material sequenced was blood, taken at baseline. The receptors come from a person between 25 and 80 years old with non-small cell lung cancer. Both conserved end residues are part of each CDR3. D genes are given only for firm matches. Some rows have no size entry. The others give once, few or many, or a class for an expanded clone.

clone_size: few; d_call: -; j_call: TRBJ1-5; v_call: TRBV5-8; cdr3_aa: CASSFWGSNQPQHF; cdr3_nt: TGTGCCAGCAGCTTTTGGGGGAGCAATCAGCCCCAGCATTTT
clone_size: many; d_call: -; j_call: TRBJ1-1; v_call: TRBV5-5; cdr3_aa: CASSLGDIMNTEAFF; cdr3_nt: TGTGCCAGCAGCTTGGGGGACATCATGAACACTGAAGCTTTCTTT
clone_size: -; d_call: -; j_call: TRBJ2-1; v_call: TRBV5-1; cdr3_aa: CASSLDFNEQFF; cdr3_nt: TGCGCCAGCAGCTTGGACTTCAATGAGCAGTTCTTC
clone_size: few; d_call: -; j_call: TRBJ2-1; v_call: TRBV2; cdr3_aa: CASSSKNEQFF; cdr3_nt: TGTGCCAGCAGTTCAAAGAATGAGCAGTTCTTC
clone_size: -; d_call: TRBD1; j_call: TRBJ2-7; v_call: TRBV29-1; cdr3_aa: CSVSTGGLYEQYF; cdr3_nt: TGCAGCGTTTCGACAGGGGGACTCTACGAGCAGTACTTC
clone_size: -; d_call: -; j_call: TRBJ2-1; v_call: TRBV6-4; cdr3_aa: CASSIQPGGLAGGEQFF; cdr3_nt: TGTGCCAGCAGTATTCAACCCGGTGGACTAGCAGGGGGGGAGCAGTTCTTC
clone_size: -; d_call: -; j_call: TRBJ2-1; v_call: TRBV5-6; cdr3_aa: CASSLDSIYNEQFF; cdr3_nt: TGTGCCAGCAGCTTAGACTCCATATACAATGAGCAGTTCTTC
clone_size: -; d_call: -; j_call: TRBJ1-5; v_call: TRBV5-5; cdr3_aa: CASSRAGGGSNQPQHF; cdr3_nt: TGTGCCAGCAGTCGCGCGGGGGGCGGGAGCAATCAGCCCCAGCATTTT
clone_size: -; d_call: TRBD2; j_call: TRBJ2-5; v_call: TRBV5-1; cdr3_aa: CASSLDSRASGSKTQYF; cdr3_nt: TGCGCCAGCAGCTTGGATTCCCGGGCTAGCGGGAGTAAGACCCAGTACTTC
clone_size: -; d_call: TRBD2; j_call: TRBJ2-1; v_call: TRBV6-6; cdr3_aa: CASRNIAGAAVNEQFF; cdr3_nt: TGTGCCAGCAGGAATATAGCGGGAGCTGCAGTCAATGAGCAGTTCTTC
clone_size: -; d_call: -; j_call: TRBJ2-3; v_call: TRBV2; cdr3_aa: CASSPGPTPDTQYF; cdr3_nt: TGTGCCAGCAGTCCCGGCCCAACGCCGGATACGCAGTATTTT
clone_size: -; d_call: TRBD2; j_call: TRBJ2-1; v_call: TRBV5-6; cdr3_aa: CASSSLAAGGLRGEQFF; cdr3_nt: TGTGCCAGCAGCTCCTTGGCAGCGGGAGGGCTCCGGGGTGAGCAGTTCTTC
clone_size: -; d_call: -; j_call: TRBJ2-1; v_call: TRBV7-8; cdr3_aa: CASSLARGGAYNEQFF; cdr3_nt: TGTGCCAGCAGCTTAGCGCGGGGCGGGGCCTACAATGAGCAGTTCTTC
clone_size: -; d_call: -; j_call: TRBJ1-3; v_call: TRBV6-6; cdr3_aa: CASSGRGAGNTIYF; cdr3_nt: TGTGCCAGCAGTGGGAGGGGGGCTGGAAACACCATATATTTT
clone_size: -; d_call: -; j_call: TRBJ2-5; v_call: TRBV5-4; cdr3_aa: CASSFRVQETQYF; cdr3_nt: TGTGCCAGCAGCTTCAGGGTACAAGAGACCCAGTACTTC
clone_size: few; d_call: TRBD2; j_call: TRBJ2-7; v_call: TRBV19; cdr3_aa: CASRHSGSDEQYF; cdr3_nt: TGTGCCAGTAGGCACAGCGGGAGCGACGAGCAGTACTTC